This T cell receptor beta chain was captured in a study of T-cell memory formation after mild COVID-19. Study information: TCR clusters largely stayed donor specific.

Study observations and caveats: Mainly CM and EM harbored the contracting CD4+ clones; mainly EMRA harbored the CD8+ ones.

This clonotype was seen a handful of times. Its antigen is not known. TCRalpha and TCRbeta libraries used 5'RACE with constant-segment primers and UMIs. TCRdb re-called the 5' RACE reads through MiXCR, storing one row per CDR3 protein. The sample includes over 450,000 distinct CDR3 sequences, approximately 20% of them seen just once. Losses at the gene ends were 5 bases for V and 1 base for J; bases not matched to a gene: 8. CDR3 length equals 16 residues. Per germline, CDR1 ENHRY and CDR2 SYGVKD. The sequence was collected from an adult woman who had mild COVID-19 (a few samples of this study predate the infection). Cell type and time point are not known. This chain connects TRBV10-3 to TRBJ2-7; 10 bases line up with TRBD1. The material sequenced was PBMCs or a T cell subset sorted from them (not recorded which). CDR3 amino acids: CAISQIDRGHSYEQYF. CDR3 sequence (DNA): TGTGCCATCAGTCAAATTGACAGGGGGCATTCCTACGAGCAGTACTTC.